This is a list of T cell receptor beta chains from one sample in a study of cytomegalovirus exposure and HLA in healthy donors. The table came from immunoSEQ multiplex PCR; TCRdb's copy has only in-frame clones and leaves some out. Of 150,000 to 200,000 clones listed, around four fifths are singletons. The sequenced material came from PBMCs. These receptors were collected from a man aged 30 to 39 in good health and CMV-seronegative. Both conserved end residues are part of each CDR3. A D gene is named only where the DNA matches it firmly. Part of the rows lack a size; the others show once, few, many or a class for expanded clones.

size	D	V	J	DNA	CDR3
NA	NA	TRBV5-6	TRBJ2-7	TGTGCCAGCAGCTTGGGACATACGACCTACGAGCAGTACTTC	CASSLGHTTYEQYF
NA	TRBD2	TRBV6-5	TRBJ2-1	TGTGCCAGCAGAAAAACTAGCGGGGGAAGAAATGAGCAGTTCTTC	CASRKTSGGRNEQFF
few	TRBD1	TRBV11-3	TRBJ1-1	TGTGCCAGCAGCTTAGGCCCACGACAGGGGGCGTTCGACACTGAAGCTTTCTTT	CASSLGPRQGAFDTEAFF
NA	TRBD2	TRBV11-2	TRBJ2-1	TGTGCCAGCAGCTTTTCACGCCCGTCCGCGGGAGTAGGTGAGCAGTTCTTC	CASSFSRPSAGVGEQFF
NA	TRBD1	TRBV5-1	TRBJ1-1	TGCGCCAGCAGCCAGCGGACAGGGGTCACTGAAGCTTTCTTT	CASSQRTGVTEAFF
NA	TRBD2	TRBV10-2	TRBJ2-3	TGCGCCAGCAGTGACCTTGCGGGAGGCCCGGATACGCAGTATTTT	CASSDLAGGPDTQYF
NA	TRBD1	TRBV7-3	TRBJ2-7	TGTGCCAGCAGCCCCGGGACAGGGGGCTCGAACGAGCAGTACTTC	CASSPGTGGSNEQYF
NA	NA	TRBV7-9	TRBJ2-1	TGTGCCAGCAGCTTAGCCCTGTATGAGCAGTTCTTC	CASSLALYEQFF
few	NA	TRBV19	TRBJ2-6	TGTGCCAGTAGTATTAGCCTCCGGGCTGGGGCCAACGTCCTGACTTTC	CASSISLRAGANVLTF
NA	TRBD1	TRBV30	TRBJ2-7	TGTGCCTGTGACAGGGGGCGTGAGCAGTACTTC	CACDRGREQYF
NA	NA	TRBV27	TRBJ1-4	TGTGCCAGCAGTAGAAGGACCGGGGGGACTGAAAAACTGTTTTTT	CASSRRTGGTEKLFF
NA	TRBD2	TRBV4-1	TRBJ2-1	TGCGCCAGCAGCCCGGGACTAGCCTTACTGAGCTCCTACAATGAGCAGTTCTTC	CASSPGLALLSSYNEQFF
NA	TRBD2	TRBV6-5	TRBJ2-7	TGTGCCAGCACTCCCCCGGGGGGTTCCTACGAGCAGTACTTC	CASTPPGGSYEQYF
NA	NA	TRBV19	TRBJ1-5	TGTGCCACCTCACTTACGGATCAGCCCCAGCATTTT	CATSLTDQPQHF
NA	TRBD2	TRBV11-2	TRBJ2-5	TGTGCCAGCAGCCCGGGACTAGAGCAAGAGACCCAGTACTTC	CASSPGLEQETQYF
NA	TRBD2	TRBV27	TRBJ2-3	TGTGCCAGCAGTTTACCGACCCGGGGGGAGGCAGATACGCAGTATTTT	CASSLPTRGEADTQYF
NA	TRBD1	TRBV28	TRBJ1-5	TGTGCCAGCAGCCTCGGGACAGGGAGGGACAATCAGCCCCAGCATTTT	CASSLGTGRDNQPQHF
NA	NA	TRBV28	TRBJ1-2	TGTGCCAGCACCTCTTACAGGTTGGAGGGCTACACCTTC	CASTSYRLEGYTF
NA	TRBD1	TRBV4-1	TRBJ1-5	TGCGCCAGCAGCCAAGGGGACAGGGCGATCAATCAGCCCCAGCATTTT	CASSQGDRAINQPQHF
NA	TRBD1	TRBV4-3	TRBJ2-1	TGCGCCAGCAGCTCCGACAGGGGTAGTGAGCAGTTCTTC	CASSSDRGSEQFF
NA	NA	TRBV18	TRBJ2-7	TGTGCCAGCTCACCACCGGGAGCCTACGAGCAGTACTTC	CASSPPGAYEQYF
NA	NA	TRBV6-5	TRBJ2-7	TGTGCCAGCAGTCGCGGCGGAAGACAGGTCCACGAGCAGTACTTC	CASSRGGRQVHEQYF
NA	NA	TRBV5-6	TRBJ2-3	TGTGCCAGCAGCCCACCGACAGGACGCACAGATACGCAGTATTTT	CASSPPTGRTDTQYF
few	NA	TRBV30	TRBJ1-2	TGTGCCTGGAGTACAGAGATTAACTATGGCTACACCTTC	CAWSTEINYGYTF
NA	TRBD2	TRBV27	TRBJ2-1	TGTGCCAGCAGGACTCTAGCGGGAGCCTTCAATGAGCAGTTCTTC	CASRTLAGAFNEQFF
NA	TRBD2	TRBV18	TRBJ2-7	TGTGCCAGCTCACCACCCTTAGCGGGGGGGCGAAACGAGCAGTACTTC	CASSPPLAGGRNEQYF
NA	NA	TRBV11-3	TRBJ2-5	TGTGCCAGCAGCCCCGTGGGGGCCGAGGGGACCCAGTACTTC	CASSPVGAEGTQYF
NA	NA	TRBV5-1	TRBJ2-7	TGCGCCAGCACCTCCATGGGGGCACGGGGCGAGCAGTACTTC	CASTSMGARGEQYF
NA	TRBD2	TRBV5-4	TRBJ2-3	TGTGCCAGCAGCTTAGGCGACAGCGGGGGGGCTTATACGCAGTATTTT	CASSLGDSGGAYTQYF
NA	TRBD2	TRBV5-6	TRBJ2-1	TGTGCCAGCAGTACCCCGGGACTAGCGGGAGGCCAGCATGAGCAGTTCTTC	CASSTPGLAGGQHEQFF
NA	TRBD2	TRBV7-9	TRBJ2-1	TGTGCCAGCAGCCTCCGGGACTATCGGAACAATGAGCAGTTCTTC	CASSLRDYRNNEQFF
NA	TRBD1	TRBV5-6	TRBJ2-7	TGTGCCAGCAGCTTGCCGAGGGACAGGAGCTCCTACGAGCAGTACTTC	CASSLPRDRSSYEQYF
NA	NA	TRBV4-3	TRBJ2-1	TGCGCCAGCAGCCTAGCCAATGAGCAGTTCTTC	CASSLANEQFF
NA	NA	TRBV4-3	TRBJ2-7	TGCGCCAGCAGCCGCACGGGAGCAGGGAGCTACGAGCAGTACTTC	CASSRTGAGSYEQYF
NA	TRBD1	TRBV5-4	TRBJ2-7	TGTGCCAGCAGCTTGGGTGGGACAGGGAAGTACGAGCAGTACTTC	CASSLGGTGKYEQYF
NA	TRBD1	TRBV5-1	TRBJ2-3	TGCGCCAGCAGAGAAGGGGGCTCAAACACAGATACGCAGTATTTT	CASREGGSNTDTQYF
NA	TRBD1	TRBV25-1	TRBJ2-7	TGTGCCAGCATCCCCCAGGGGGCGAGTGTCGAGCAGTACTTC	CASIPQGASVEQYF
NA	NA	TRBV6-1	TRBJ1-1	TGTGCCAGCAGTGAAACAGGGCTGGGGACTGAAGCTTTCTTT	CASSETGLGTEAFF
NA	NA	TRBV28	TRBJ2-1	TGTGCCAGCAGTACCCCAGGGGCGAGTGGGAATGAGCAGTTCTTC	CASSTPGASGNEQFF
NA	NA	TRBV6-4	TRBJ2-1	TGTGCCAGCATCCACCTCGAGGTGGAGGATGAGCAGTTCTTC	CASIHLEVEDEQFF
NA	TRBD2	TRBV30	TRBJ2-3	TGTGCCTGGCAGGGAGGGTCTAGTACAGATACGCAGTATTTT	CAWQGGSSTDTQYF
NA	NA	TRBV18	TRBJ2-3	TGTGCCAGCTCACCTACGGACAGATCGACAGATACGCAGTATTTT	CASSPTDRSTDTQYF
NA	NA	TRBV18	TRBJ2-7	TGTGCCAGCTCACCATTGGGTCAGGGCGCCTCCGAGCAGTACTTC	CASSPLGQGASEQYF
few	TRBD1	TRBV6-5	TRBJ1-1	TGTGCCAGCAGACGGACAGGGACTGAAGCTTTCTTT	CASRRTGTEAFF
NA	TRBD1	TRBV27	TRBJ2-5	TGTGCCAGCAGTATCGACAGGGCAGAGACCCAGTACTTC	CASSIDRAETQYF
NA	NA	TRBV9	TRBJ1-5	TGTGCCAGCAGCGTAGGGTGGGGCCAGCCCCAGCATTTT	CASSVGWGQPQHF
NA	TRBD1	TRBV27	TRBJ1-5	TGTGCCAGCAGACCGACGGACAGGGGCCATGAGCCCCAGCATTTT	CASRPTDRGHEPQHF
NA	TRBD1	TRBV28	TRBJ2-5	TGTGCCAGCACCACGGGACAGGGGGAAGAGACCCAGTACTTC	CASTTGQGEETQYF
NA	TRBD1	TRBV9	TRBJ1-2	TGTGCCAGCAGCTTAACGACCGGGACAGGGTATCCGTATGGCTACACCTTC	CASSLTTGTGYPYGYTF
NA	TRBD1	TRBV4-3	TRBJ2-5	TGCGCCAGCAGCCAAAGACAGGGACCAGAGACCCAGTACTTC	CASSQRQGPETQYF
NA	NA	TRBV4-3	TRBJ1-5	TGCGCCAGCAGCCAAGATCGCAGGGATCGCAATCAGCCCCAGCATTTT	CASSQDRRDRNQPQHF